These 11 T cell receptor beta chains share one sample of origin, sequenced in a study of T cells after yellow fever vaccination. TCRdb re-called the 5' RACE reads with MiXCR, one entry per CDR3 protein. The sample carries roughly 400,000 distinct CDR3 sequences, over 15% recorded once. The sequences come from PBMCs, collected before the yellow fever booster vaccination. The source is a man between 18 and 29 years old who received the YFV17D yellow fever vaccine.

The CDR3: CASTVPSTDTQYF. The CDR3 DNA reads TGTGCCAGCACCGTACCATCCACAGATACGCAGTATTTT. V gene TRBV5-4 combines with J gene TRBJ2-3; no reliable D call. There are 13 residues in the CDR3. The ends were cut back, 6 bases at V and 2 bases at J, with 10 bases in the middle. Germline lookup yields CDR1 SGHNT and CDR2 YYREEE (reference sequence).

V is TRBV20-1 and J is TRBJ2-7; no clear D gene. The germline CDR1 and CDR2 sequences are DFQATT and SNEGSKA (reference sequence). Trimming removed 1 base at V and 3 bases at J, with 16 bases between. This CDR3 has 15 amino acids. The CDR3 region has the DNA TGCAGTGCTAGAGGGAGCACGGCCAGGAGCTACGAGCAGTACGTC. This translates into CSARGSTARSYEQYV.

This clonotype has more than one count but fewer than ten. The rearrangement joins TRBV11-2 to TRBJ1-5, with D tentatively TRBD1 (6 bases). The V and J ends lost 3 bases and 6 bases respectively, with 12 bases between them. Germline-derived CDR1 and CDR2 are SGHAT and FQNNGV. The CDR3 sequence is 14 residues long. The CDR3 DNA reads as TGTGCCAGCAGCTTGAGGGGGTCTACTCAGCCCCAGCATTTT. It yields the protein CASSLRGSTQPQHF. Using reference TRBV11-2 and TRBJ1-5 for the parts outside the CDR3, the full variable domain is EAGVAQSPRYKIIEKRQSVAFWCNPISGHATLYWYQQILGQGPKLLIQFQNNGVVDDSQLPKDRFSAERLKGVDSTLKIQPAKLEDSAVYLCASSLRGSTQPQHFGDGTRLSIL.

This clonotype was seen more than once but under ten times. This chain uses TRBV6-5 with TRBJ2-3; 15 positions match TRBD2. Trimming cost V 2 bases and J 2 bases; bases outside gene matches: 2. The CDR3 loop spans 17 amino acids. Germline V gives CDR1 MNHEY, CDR2 SVGAGI. The CDR3 nucleotides read TGTGCCAGCAGTTACGGGACTAGCGGGGGGTCCACAGATACGCAGTATTTT. It is translated as CASSYGTSGGSTDTQYF.

This clonotype is a singleton in its sample. This chain joins TRBV12-3 or TRBV12-4 and TRBJ2-3, with D perhaps matching TRBD1 (6 bases). The length of the CDR3 is 15 residues. Trimming pared 6 bases from V and 5 bases from J, leaving 18 bases between. The CDR3 DNA reads as TGTGCCAGCAGGGTAGGGTTTGAACAGGGAGATACGCAGTATTTT. Protein product: CASRVGFEQGDTQYF.

This chain joins TRBV5-1 and TRBJ1-6, with a weak D call TRBD1 (5 bases). Trimming left V 4 bases short and J 9 bases short, with 11 bases between. Germline-derived CDR1 and CDR2 are SGHRS and YFSETQ. The CDR3 contains 13 residues. The CDR3 nucleotides read TGCGCCAGCAGCGTAGACAGAGGTTCACCCCTCCACTTT. Translating gives CASSVDRGSPLHF. Full variable domain (rest looked up from reference TRBV5-1 and TRBJ1-6): KAGVTQTPRYLIKTRGQQVTLSCSPISGHRSVSWYQQTPGQGLQFLFEYFSETQRNKGNFPGRFSGRQFSNSRSEMNVSTLELGDSALYLCASSVDRGSPLHFGNGTRLTVT.

The J gene is TRBJ2-2, the V gene TRBV29-1, with a possible D match to TRBD1 (6 bases). The CDR3 covers 14 residues. Germline V gene lookup returns CDR1 SQVTM and CDR2 ANQGSEA. Deletions cut 1 base from V and 5 bases from J, with 11 bases between. The CDR3 sequence: CSVEVGTMTGELFF. CDR3 DNA sequence: TGCAGCGTTGAAGTCGGGACAATGACCGGGGAGCTGTTTTTT.

In its sample, this clonotype was seen a few times. The chain is built from TRBV6-5 and TRBJ2-2, with unresolved D. Germline assignment: CDR1 MNHEY and CDR2 SVGAGI. Trimming took 6 bases from V and 4 from J, leaving 9 bases between them. The CDR3 spans 13 residues. CDR3 residues: CASSDVGTGELFF. CDR3 coding DNA: TGTGCCAGCAGCGACGTAGGCACCGGGGAGCTGTTTTTT.

This clonotype was counted a few times. The chain recombines TRBV18 with TRBJ2-3; tentative D call: TRBD1 (6 bases). This CDR3 is built from 14 residues. CDR1 KGHSH and CDR2 LQKENI come from the germline V gene. V shed 1 base and J shed 6 bases, with 11 bases lying between them. CDR3 sequence: CASSPLGGGDTQYF. The CDR3 DNA follows: TGTGCCAGCTCACCACTTGGGGGCGGCGATACGCAGTATTTT. Supplemented by reference TRBV18 and TRBJ2-3, the full variable domain reads NAGVMQNPRHLVRRRGQEARLRCSPMKGHSHVYWYRQLPEEGLKFMVYLQKENIIDESGMPKERFSAEFPKEGPSILRIQQVVRGDSAAYFCASSPLGGGDTQYFGPGTRLTVL.

This clonotype was observed a handful of times. Because the CDR3's place on the DNA is in doubt, the DNA is left out and the CDR3 is given as listed by TCRdb. The gene calls are TRBV4-3 and TRBJ1-2; TRBD1 is the table's D call, not checked against the DNA. CDR1 is LGHNA and CDR2 is YSLEER in the germline V gene. The CDR3 is 13 amino acids in total, end residues counted. The CDR3 here is CASSPLVGAGTTF.

This clonotype was seen only a few times. The genes are TRBV7-2 and TRBJ2-3; D uncertain. Germline loops: CDR1 SGHTA, CDR2 FQGNSA. The CDR3 is made up of 13 amino acids. Trimming pared 3 bases from V and 4 bases from J, leaving 8 bases between. CDR3 residues: CASSFGVPDTQYF. The CDR3 DNA follows: TGTGCCAGCAGCTTTGGGGTGCCAGATACGCAGTATTTT.